Sequencing of this TCR beta chain was carried out in a study of OX40 agonist ivuxolimab in advanced cancers. About the research overall: Three patients, one with hepatocellular carcinoma and two with cutaneous melanoma, responded partially. Study-wide results and caveats: At doses 0.1 to 3.0 mg/kg, CD4+ and CD8+ clones expanded. Partial responders at 0.1-3.0 mg/kg showed near-lowest clonal expansion.

The germline CDR1 and CDR2 sequences are SNHLY and FYNNEI. The CDR3 is made up of 13 amino acids. The V end was cut by 3 bases, the J end by 0 bases, with 6 bases between. In the case of this clone: The antigen is not known.

Sampling of blood occurred at baseline, cycle 4 day 1, and cycle 7 day 1. Only in-frame clones appear in the TCRdb table, and some are missing; sequencing was by immunoSEQ multiplex PCR. The table has roughly 68,000 clones, 80% to 90% seen once; the top ten hold more than 13%. The TCR originated in an adult with an advanced solid tumor such as melanoma, head and neck, liver or kidney cancer. The specimen was CD4+ or CD8+ T cells sorted from blood, collected in a trial of the OX40 agonist ivuxolimab. This rearrangement joins TRBV2 to TRBJ2-7; D remains ambiguous. This CDR3 reads CASSDPGSYEQYF. In nucleotides, the CDR3 is TGTGCCAGCAGTGATCCGGGCTCCTACGAGCAGTACTTC.